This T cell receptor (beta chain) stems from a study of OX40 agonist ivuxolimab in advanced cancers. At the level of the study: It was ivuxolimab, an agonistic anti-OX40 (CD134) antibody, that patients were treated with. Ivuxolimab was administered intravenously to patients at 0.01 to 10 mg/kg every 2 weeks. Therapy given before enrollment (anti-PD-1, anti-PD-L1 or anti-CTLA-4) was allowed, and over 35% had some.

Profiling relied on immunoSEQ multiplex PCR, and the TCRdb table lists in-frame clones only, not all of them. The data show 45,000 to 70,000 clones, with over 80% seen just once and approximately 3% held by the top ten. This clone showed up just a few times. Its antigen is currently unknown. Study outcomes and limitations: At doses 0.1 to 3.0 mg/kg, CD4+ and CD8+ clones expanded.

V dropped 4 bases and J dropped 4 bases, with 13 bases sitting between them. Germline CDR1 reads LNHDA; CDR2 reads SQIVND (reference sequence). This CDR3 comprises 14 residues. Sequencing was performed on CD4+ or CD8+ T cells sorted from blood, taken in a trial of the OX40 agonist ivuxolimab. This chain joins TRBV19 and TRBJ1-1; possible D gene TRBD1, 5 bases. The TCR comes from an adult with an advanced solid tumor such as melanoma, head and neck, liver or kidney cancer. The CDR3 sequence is CASSNKGLSTEAFF. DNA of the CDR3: TGTGCCAGTAGTAACAAGGGGTTGAGCACTGAAGCTTTCTTT.